This TCR beta chain was recorded in a study of blood T cell repertoires in COVID-19. Study overall: The origin of the acute and convalescent COVID-19 samples was the United States, Italy and Spain. From T cells, B-cell-depleted T cells, or PBMCs came the material, which was cDNA or gDNA.

The length of the CDR3 is 13 residues. V was trimmed by 6 bases and J by 7 bases, leaving 15 bases between them. In the source study's methods: Reference gene primer amplification yielded estimated nucleated cell counts. Repertoires were generated with immunoSEQ multiplex PCR, while TCRdb's copy carries only in-frame clones and drops some. The D gene and trimming were derived from the DNA, and the V and J assignments and clone size from that table. The sample yields 85,000 to 110,000 clones, about 89% seen once. Sequenced sample: peripheral blood. This receptor was identified in an older woman with acute or convalescent COVID-19. The chain employs TRBV12-3 or TRBV12-4 and TRBJ1-1, with D perhaps matching TRBD1 (6 bases). Here the CDR3 DNA reads TGTGCCAGCAGCTACAGGGTGACGGGTGAAGCTTTCTTT. This gives the protein CASSYRVTGEAFF.